This T cell receptor (beta chain) was sequenced for a study of T cell responses to AZD1222 COVID-19 vaccine. About this clone: Antigen: not known.

Generated by immunoSEQ multiplex PCR, the TCRdb table keeps only in-frame clones and is missing some. The table has under 80,000 clones, less than 85% seen once. Study-level points and caveats: An increase in Spike-specific TCR breadth and depth was observed after two AZD1222 doses. White British ancestry dominated among donors, who included more females, and clonal diversity was possibly underestimated. Repertoire samples came only from after the peak T cell response.

Sequenced here: peripheral blood, sampled on day 0 of MenACWY control vaccination. This sequence originates from an adult in good health.

Here the CDR3 DNA reads TGTGCCAGCAGCGTAGGGCACCGCACAGATACGCAGTATTTT. This encodes CASSVGHRTDTQYF. The chain couples TRBV9 to TRBJ2-3; no clear D gene. This CDR3 is built from 14 residues. Germline loops: CDR1 SGDLS, CDR2 YYNGEE. V dropped 0 bases and J dropped 1 base, with 6 bases sitting between them.